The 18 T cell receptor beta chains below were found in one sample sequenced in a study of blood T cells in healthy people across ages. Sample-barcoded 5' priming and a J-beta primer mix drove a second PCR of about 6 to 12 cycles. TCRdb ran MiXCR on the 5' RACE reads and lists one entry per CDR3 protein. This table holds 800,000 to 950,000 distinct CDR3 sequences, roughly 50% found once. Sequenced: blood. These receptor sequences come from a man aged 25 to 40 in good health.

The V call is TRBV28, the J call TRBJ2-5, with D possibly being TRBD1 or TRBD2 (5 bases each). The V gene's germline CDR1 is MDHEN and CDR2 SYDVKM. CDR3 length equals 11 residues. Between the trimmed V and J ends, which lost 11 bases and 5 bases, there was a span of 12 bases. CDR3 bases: TGTGCCTACGGGGACGAGGAGACCCAGTACTTC. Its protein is CAYGDEETQYF.

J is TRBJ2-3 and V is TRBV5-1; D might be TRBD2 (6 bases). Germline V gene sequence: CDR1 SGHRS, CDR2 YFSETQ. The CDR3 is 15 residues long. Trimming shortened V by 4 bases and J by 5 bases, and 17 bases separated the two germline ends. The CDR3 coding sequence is TGCGCCAGCAGCGAGGGACTCCAAGGGATAGATACGCAGTATTTT. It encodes CASSEGLQGIDTQYF.

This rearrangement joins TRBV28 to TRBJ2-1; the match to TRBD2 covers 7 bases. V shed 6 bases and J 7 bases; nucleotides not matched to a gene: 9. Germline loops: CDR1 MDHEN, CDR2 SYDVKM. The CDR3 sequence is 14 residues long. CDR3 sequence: CASRGREEWNEQFF. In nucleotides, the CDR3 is TGTGCCAGCAGGGGGAGGGAGGAATGGAATGAGCAGTTCTTC.

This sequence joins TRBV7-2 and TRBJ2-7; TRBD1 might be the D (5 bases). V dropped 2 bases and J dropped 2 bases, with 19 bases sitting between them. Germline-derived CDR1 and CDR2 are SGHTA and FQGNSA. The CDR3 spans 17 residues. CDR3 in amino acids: CASSLLIWGHKPYEQYF. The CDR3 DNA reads TGTGCCAGCAGCTTATTGATTTGGGGCCATAAACCCTACGAGCAGTACTTC.

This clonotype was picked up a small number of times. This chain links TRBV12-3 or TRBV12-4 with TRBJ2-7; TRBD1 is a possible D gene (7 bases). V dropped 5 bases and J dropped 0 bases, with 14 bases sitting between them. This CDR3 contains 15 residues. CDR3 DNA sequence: TGTGCCAGCAGTCCTCAGGGGGGCCTCTCCTACGAGCAGTACTTC. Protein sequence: CASSPQGGLSYEQYF.

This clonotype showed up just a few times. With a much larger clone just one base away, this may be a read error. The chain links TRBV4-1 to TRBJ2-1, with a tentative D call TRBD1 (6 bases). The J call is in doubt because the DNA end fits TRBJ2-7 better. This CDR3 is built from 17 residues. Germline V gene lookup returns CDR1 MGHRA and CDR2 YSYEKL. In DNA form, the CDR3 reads TGCGCCAGCAGCTCCCAGGGGACCCTAAGCTCCTACAATGAGCAGTACTTC. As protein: CASSSQGTLSSYNEQYF.

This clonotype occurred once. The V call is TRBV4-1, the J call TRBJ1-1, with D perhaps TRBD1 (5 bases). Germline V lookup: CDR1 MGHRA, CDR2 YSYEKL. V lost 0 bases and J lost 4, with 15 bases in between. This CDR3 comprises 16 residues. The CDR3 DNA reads TGCGCCAGCAGCCAAGATGTTACGGGGCGCGGCACTGAAGCTTTCTTT. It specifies CASSQDVTGRGTEAFF.

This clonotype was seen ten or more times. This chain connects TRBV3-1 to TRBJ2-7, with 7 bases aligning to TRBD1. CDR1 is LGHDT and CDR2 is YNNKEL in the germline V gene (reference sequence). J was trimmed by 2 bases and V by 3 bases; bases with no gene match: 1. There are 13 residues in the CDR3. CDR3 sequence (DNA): TGTGCCAGCAGCCACAGGGGGACCTACGAGCAGTACTTC. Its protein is CASSHRGTYEQYF.

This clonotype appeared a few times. As DNA, the CDR3 is TGTGCCAGCAGCTTACTCCCCACAGGGTTAGGCACAGATACGCAGTATTTT. This translates into CASSLLPTGLGTDTQYF. The chain recombines TRBV7-9 with TRBJ2-3; perhaps TRBD1 as D (6 bases). Trimming removed 2 bases from V and 1 base from J, with 16 bases in between. The CDR3 is 17 amino acids. Germline lookup yields CDR1 SEHNR and CDR2 FQNEAQ (reference sequence).

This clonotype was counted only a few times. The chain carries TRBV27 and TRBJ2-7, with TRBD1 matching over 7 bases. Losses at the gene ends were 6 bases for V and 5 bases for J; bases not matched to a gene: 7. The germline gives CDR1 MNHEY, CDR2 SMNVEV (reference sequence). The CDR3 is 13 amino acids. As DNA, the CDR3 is TGTGCCAGCAGCCTGACAGGGTACCACGAGCAGTACTTC. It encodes CASSLTGYHEQYF.

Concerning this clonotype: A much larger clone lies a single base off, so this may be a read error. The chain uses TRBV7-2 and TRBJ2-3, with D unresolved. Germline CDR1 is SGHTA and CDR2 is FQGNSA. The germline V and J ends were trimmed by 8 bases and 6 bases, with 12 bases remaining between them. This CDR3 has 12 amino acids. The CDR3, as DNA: TGTGCCAGCGGCTCATTTGTCGATACGCAGTATTTT. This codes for CASGSFVDTQYF. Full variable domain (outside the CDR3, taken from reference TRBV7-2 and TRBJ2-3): GAGVSQSPSNKVTEKGKDVELRCDPISGHTALYWYRQSLGQGLEFLIYFQGNSAPDKSGLPSDRFSAERTGGSVSTLTIQRTQQEDSAVYLCASGSFVDTQYFGPGTRLTVL.

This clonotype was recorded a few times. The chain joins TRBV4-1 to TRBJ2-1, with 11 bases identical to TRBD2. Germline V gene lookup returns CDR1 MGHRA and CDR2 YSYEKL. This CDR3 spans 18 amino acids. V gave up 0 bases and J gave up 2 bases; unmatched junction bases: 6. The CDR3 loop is CASSQEGLAGGTYNEQFF. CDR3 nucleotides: TGCGCCAGCAGCCAAGAAGGCCTAGCGGGGGGCACCTACAATGAGCAGTTCTTC.

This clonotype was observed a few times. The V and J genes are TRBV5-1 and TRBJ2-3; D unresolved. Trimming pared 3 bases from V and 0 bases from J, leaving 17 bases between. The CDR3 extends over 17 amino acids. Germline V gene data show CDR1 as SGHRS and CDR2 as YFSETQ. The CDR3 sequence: CASSSASGGASTDTQYF. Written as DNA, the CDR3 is TGCGCCAGCAGCTCAGCTAGTGGTGGCGCCAGCACAGATACGCAGTATTTT.

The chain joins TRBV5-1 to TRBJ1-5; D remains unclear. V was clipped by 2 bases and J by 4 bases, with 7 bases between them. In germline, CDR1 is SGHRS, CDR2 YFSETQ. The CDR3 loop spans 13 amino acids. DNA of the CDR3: TGCGCCAGCAGCTTCGGTAAAAATCAGCCCCAGCATTTT. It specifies CASSFGKNQPQHF.

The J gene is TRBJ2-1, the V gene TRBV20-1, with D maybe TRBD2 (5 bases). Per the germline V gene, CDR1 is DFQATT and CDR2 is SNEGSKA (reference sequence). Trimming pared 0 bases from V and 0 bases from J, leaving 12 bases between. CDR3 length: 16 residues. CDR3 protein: CSARDTGRTSYNEQFF. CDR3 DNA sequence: TGCAGTGCTAGAGATACGGGGAGAACCTCCTACAATGAGCAGTTCTTC.

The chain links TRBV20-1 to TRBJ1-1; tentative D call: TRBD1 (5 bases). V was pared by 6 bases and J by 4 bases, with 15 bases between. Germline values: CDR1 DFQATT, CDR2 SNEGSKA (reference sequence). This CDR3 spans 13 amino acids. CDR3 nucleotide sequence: TGCAGTGCGCCGACTTGGGGGGGCACTGAAGCTTTCTTT. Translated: CSAPTWGGTEAFF.

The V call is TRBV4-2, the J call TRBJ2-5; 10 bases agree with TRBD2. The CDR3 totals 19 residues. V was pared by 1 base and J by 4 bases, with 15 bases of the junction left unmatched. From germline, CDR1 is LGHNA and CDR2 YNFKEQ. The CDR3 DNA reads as TGTGCCAGCAGCCAAGGTGGAGCTAGCGGGGGTAACCGGGGAGAGACCCAGTACTTC. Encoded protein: CASSQGGASGGNRGETQYF.

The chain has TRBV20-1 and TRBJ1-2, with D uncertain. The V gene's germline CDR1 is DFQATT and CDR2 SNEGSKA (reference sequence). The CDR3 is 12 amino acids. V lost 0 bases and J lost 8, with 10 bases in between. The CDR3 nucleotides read TGCAGTGCTAGAGAGGCCAAACGGGGCTACACCTTC. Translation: CSAREAKRGYTF.